The text below deals with one T cell receptor (beta chain). The sample originates from a study of T cell responses to AZD1222 COVID-19 vaccine. The CDR3 has 13 amino acids. Germline values: CDR1 GTSNPN, CDR2 SVGIG (reference sequence). Trimming removed 1 base at V and 8 bases at J, with 11 bases between. Measured with immunoSEQ multiplex PCR; TCRdb has only the in-frame clones, and not every one. The table records 160,000 or so clones, roughly 92% of them present only once. This receptor was obtained from an adult in good health. The chain couples TRBV30 to TRBJ1-4, with D uncertain. The material sequenced was peripheral blood, taken on day 0 of AZD1222 vaccination. CDR3 sequence reads: CAWSERVREKLFF. Written as DNA, the CDR3 is TGTGCCTGGAGTGAGAGGGTGAGAGAAAAACTGTTTTTT.